What follows is one TCR beta chain and its context. Its target is not known. The entry originates in a study of CD8 T cells in Susac syndrome. Study findings and constraints: When the CD4+ T cell repertoires of patients with Susac syndrome were examined, they did not show any clonal expansion.

RNA, at about 0.5 to 1 ug, was reverse transcribed with random hexamers. Multiplex immunoSEQ PCR targeted 54 Vbeta and 13 Jbeta TCR beta segments. TCRdb redid the calling of the immunoSEQ multiplex PCR reads with MiXCR, one entry per CDR3 protein. The sample consists of 150,000 to 200,000 distinct CDR3 sequences, roughly 91% of them appearing once. The CDR3 extends over 16 amino acids. CDR1 is ENHRY, CDR2 SYGVKD, per germline. Trimming took off 6 bases at V and 2 bases at J, with 20 bases between the two ends. Sequencing of TCR beta was performed on blood CD8+ and CD4+ T cells. The diagnostic criteria were recently defined, and patients with Susac syndrome met them for definite or probable disease.

The sequencing sample was made of CD4+ T cells from PBMCs. The gene calls are TRBV10-3 and TRBJ2-7; no reliable D call. The source of this sequence is a human donor with Susac syndrome. The CDR3 sequence: CAISPTSRNSPYEQYF. The CDR3 DNA is TGTGCCATCAGCCCGACCTCTAGGAACTCCCCCTACGAGCAGTACTTC.